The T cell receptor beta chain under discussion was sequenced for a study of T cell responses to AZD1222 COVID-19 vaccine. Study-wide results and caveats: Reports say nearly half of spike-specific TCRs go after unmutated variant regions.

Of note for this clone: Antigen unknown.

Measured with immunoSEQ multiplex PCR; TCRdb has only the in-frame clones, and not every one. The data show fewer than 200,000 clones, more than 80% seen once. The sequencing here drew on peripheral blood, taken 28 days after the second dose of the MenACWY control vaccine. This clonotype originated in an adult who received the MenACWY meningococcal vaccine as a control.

CDR3 nucleotide sequence: TGTGCCATCAGTGAGTCGCAAGGGGGTAGCGGGAGGCCTAGGGAAACGCAGTATTTT. Its protein is CAISESQGGSGRPRETQYF. The gene calls are TRBV10-3 and TRBJ2-3; 10 positions agree with TRBD2. The CDR3 runs 19 residues. V trimming: 0 bases; J trimming: 9 bases; junction bases outside the gene matches: 18. Germline V gene data show CDR1 as ENHRY and CDR2 as SYGVKD.